These 3 T cell receptor beta chains came from one sample sequenced in a study of lymphopenia after photon versus proton radiotherapy. Sequenced by immunoSEQ multiplex PCR; TCRdb stores in-frame clones only, minus some. This sample yields some 30,000 clones, of which approximately 89% are seen a single time; about 6.6% belongs to the top ten. Sequencing used peripheral blood, obtained from a patient treated with proton-based radiotherapy. The origin of the receptors is a woman between 65 and 79 years old with pancreatic cancer. Some clones in this sample may be carry-over from other donors' samples.

V and J are TRBV20-1 and TRBJ1-1, with D maybe TRBD1 (6 bases). Per germline, CDR1 DFQATT and CDR2 SNEGSKA (reference sequence). The CDR3 consists of 11 residues. The CDR3 DNA sequence: TGCAGCGCCAGCGGGACACATGAAGCTTTCTTT. Translation: CSASGTHEAFF.

This clone was picked up one time. CDR3 DNA: TGTGCCAGCAGTGGACAGCACCAAGAGACCCAGTACTTC. Its translation: CASSGQHQETQYF. The chain employs TRBV2 and TRBJ2-5; possible D gene TRBD1, 5 bases. The V gene's germline CDR1 is SNHLY and CDR2 FYNNEI. Trimming cost V 4 bases and J 0 bases, with 6 bases left between them. The CDR3 runs 13 residues.

The rearrangement joins TRBV7-9 to TRBJ1-4; D unresolved. V was cut by 6 bases and J by 5 bases, with 13 bases left in between. The CDR3 runs to 14 residues. From germline, CDR1 is SEHNR and CDR2 FQNEAQ (reference sequence). The CDR3 DNA sequence: TGTGCCAGCAGTCCCGGGGATGCCAATGAAAAACTGTTTTTT. Translating it yields CASSPGDANEKLFF.